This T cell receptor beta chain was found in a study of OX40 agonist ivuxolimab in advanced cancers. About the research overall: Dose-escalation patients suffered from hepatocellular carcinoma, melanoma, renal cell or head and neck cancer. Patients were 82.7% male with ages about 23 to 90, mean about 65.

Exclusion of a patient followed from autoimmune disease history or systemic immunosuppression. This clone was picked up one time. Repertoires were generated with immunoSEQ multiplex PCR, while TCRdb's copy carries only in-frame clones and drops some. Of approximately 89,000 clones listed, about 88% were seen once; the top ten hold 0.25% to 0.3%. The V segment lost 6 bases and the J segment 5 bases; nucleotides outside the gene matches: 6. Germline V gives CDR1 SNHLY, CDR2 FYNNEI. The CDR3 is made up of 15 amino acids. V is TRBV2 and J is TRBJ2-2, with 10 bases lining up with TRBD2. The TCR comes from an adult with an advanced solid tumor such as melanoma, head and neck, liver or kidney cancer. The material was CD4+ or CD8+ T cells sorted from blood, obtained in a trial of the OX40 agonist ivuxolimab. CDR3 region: CASSRTAGGTGELFF. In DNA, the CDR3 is TGTGCCAGCAGCCGGACAGCGGGGGGGACCGGGGAGCTGTTTTTT.